These T cell receptor beta chains were read from a single sample in a study of cytomegalovirus exposure and HLA in healthy donors. Repertoires were generated with immunoSEQ multiplex PCR, while TCRdb's copy carries only in-frame clones and drops some. The sample lists approximately 160,000 clones; around 77% were seen once. Sample: PBMCs. Receptor source: a woman aged 30 to 39 in good health and CMV-seronegative. Each CDR3 is given with its conserved first and last residue. The D gene is left open where the match is weak. Clone size is given for some rows only: seen once, a few or many times, or a class if the clone is expanded.

>NA|TRBJ1-2|NA|TRBV2
TGTGCCAGCAGCATGGGGGCGTTTAATGGCTACACCTTC
CASSMGAFNGYTF
>once|TRBJ2-7|TRBD1|TRBV5-1
TGCGCCAGCAGCGGTCCTCTGGAGTCTCGACAGGGGGCATGGACCTACGAGCAGTACTTC
CASSGPLESRQGAWTYEQYF
>NA|TRBJ1-2|TRBD1|TRBV27
TGTGCCAGCAGCCTGACAGGGCTTGACTATGGCTACACCTTC
CASSLTGLDYGYTF
>NA|TRBJ2-5|NA|TRBV19
TGTGCCAGTAGTAGCCTCCAGGGGTCATACCAAGAGACCCAGTACTTC
CASSSLQGSYQETQYF
>NA|TRBJ2-5|TRBD2|TRBV10-1
TGCGCCAGCAGTGGGACTAGCGGGATTCGAGAGACCCAGTACTTC
CASSGTSGIRETQYF
>NA|TRBJ1-2|TRBD1|TRBV30
TGTGCCGGGTTACGACAGGGGGGGTATGGCTACACCTTC
CAGLRQGGYGYTF
>few|TRBJ2-1|TRBD2|TRBV9
TGTGCCAGCAGCAAGACTAGCGCGAGCTCCTACAATGAGCAGTTCTTC
CASSKTSASSYNEQFF
>NA|TRBJ2-2|TRBD2|TRBV7-9
TGTGCCAGCAGCCCCCGGACTAGCGCCAACACCGGGGAGCTGTTTTTT
CASSPRTSANTGELFF
>NA|TRBJ1-2|TRBD1|TRBV4-1
TGCGCCAGCAGCCTAAGGACAGGGTTGACCCTGGACGGCTACACCTTC
CASSLRTGLTLDGYTF
>NA|TRBJ2-3|TRBD2|TRBV7-3
TGTGCCAGCAGCTTTAGCGGGAGGGCGGATACGCAGTATTTT
CASSFSGRADTQYF
>NA|TRBJ2-7|TRBD2|TRBV14
TGTGCCAGCAGCCAAGGACTAGCGGGATCCTACGAGCAGTACTTC
CASSQGLAGSYEQYF
>few|TRBJ1-4|TRBD1|TRBV7-9
TGTGCCAGCAGCCCTTCAACAGGGGCAACTGGGGAAAAACTGTTTTTT
CASSPSTGATGEKLFF
>once|TRBJ2-7|TRBD2|TRBV27
TGTGCCAGCAGCGAATCCCGGGGGGCCTACGAGCAGTACTTC
CASSESRGAYEQYF
>NA|TRBJ2-5|TRBD2|TRBV7-9
TGTGCCAGCAGCTTTCCGGGACTAGCGGTTCGGGAGACCCAGTACTTC
CASSFPGLAVRETQYF
>few|TRBJ1-5|NA|TRBV27
TGTGCCAGCAAAACTATTAATAGCAATCAGCCCCAGCATTTT
CASKTINSNQPQHF
>NA|TRBJ2-1|TRBD1|TRBV28
TGTGCCAGCAGTATCGGGACAGGGGTCTACAATGAGCAGTTCTTC
CASSIGTGVYNEQFF
>NA|TRBJ1-1|NA|TRBV5-1
TGCGCCAGCAGCCCCGCGGCGGGCGGCACTGAAGCTTTCTTT
CASSPAAGGTEAFF
>NA|TRBJ1-1|NA|TRBV15
TGTGCCACCAGCAGTATTTTGAACACTGAAGCTTTCTTT
CATSSILNTEAFF
>NA|TRBJ2-3|NA|TRBV11-3
TGTGCCAGCAGCTTAGTGGCCTCCACAGATACGCAGTATTTT
CASSLVASTDTQYF
>NA|TRBJ1-2|NA|TRBV25-1
TGTGCCAGCAGTACGAGCTATGGCTACACCTTC
CASSTSYGYTF
>NA|TRBJ1-5|TRBD1|TRBV6-1
TGTGCCAGCAGTGGGGACAGCCGCCCTCAGCCCCAGCATTTT
CASSGDSRPQPQHF
>NA|TRBJ2-2|TRBD1|TRBV15
TGTGCCACCAGCAGACCGCAGGGGGCCAGGAACACCGGGGAGCTGTTTTTT
CATSRPQGARNTGELFF
>NA|TRBJ1-1|NA|TRBV6-5
TGTGCCAGCAGTTATGGAGAGAACACTGAAGCTTTCTTT
CASSYGENTEAFF
>few|TRBJ1-2|TRBD1|TRBV5-1
TGCGCCAGCAGCTTGGATGGGACAGGGTACAAGTACACCTTC
CASSLDGTGYKYTF
>few|TRBJ1-1|TRBD1|TRBV5-1
TGCGCCAGCAGCAAGACGACAGGGTCAATGAACACTGAAGCTTTCTTT
CASSKTTGSMNTEAFF
>NA|TRBJ1-2|NA|TRBV7-9
TGTGCCAGCACTCTTGGGGGCTCCCCGGGCTACACCTTC
CASTLGGSPGYTF
>NA|TRBJ1-4|NA|TRBV28
TGTGCCAGCAGCCGACCTGGCGGGAATGAAAAACTGTTTTTT
CASSRPGGNEKLFF
>NA|TRBJ2-5|TRBD2|TRBV10-3
TGTGCCATCAGTGAAGGGGCTAGCGGGGGCCAAGAGACCCAGTACTTC
CAISEGASGGQETQYF
>few|TRBJ2-3|NA|TRBV21-1
TGTGCCAGCAGCAATCAGGGGAACCCAGATACGCAGTATTTT
CASSNQGNPDTQYF
>NA|TRBJ2-5|NA|TRBV9
TGTGCCAGCAGCGGAGGGTTCAAAGAGACCCAGTACTTC
CASSGGFKETQYF
>few|TRBJ2-6|NA|TRBV6-1
TGTGCCAGCAGTGCAGGGTCTGGGGCCAACGTCCTGACTTTC
CASSAGSGANVLTF
>few|TRBJ2-3|NA|TRBV18
TGTGCCAGCTCACCACCGGGGGCCAAGGATACGCAGTATTTT
CASSPPGAKDTQYF
>NA|TRBJ1-6|NA|TRBV6-4
TGTGCCAGCAGCCGGGTGGTGGATTCACCCCTCCACTTT
CASSRVVDSPLHF
>NA|TRBJ2-1|TRBD1|TRBV5-6
TGTGCCAGCAGCTTGGGACAGGGTCGGGTAGGTGAGCAGTTCTTC
CASSLGQGRVGEQFF
>few|TRBJ1-1|TRBD1|TRBV10-3
TGTGCCATCAGTGAGTATGGCGGACAGGGCCTTGACACTGAAGCTTTCTTT
CAISEYGGQGLDTEAFF
>NA|TRBJ2-7|TRBD1|TRBV5-6
TGTGCCAGCAGCTGGGACGGGACAGCATTCTACGAGCAGTACTTC
CASSWDGTAFYEQYF
>NA|TRBJ2-3|TRBD2|TRBV5-1
TGCGCCAGCAGCTTGGTAGCGGGGGGGTGGAATACGCAGTATTTT
CASSLVAGGWNTQYF
>NA|TRBJ1-2|NA|TRBV4-2
TGTGCCAGCAGCCAAGAGCCGGGAAACGGCTACACCTTC
CASSQEPGNGYTF
>NA|TRBJ2-3|NA|TRBV4-2
TGTGCCAGCAGCCAAGATCAGACAGATACGCAGTATTTT
CASSQDQTDTQYF
>NA|TRBJ2-7|TRBD2|TRBV28
TGTGCCAGCAGTTTAATGACTAGCAACGAGCAGTACTTC
CASSLMTSNEQYF
>NA|TRBJ2-7|NA|TRBV6-5
TGTGCCAGCAGGGGCAACTCCTACGAGCAGTACTTC
CASRGNSYEQYF
>NA|TRBJ2-2|TRBD2|TRBV15
TGTGCCACCAGCAGAGTGGACTTAGCGGGAGTCTACACCGGGGAGCTGTTTTTT
CATSRVDLAGVYTGELFF
>NA|TRBJ2-2|NA|TRBV19
TGTGCCAGTACCCCGGGGGTTCACACCGGGGAGCTGTTTTTT
CASTPGVHTGELFF
>NA|TRBJ1-4|TRBD1|TRBV6-5
TGTGCCAGCCGACCACAGGGGCTGTCTGAAAAACTGTTTTTT
CASRPQGLSEKLFF
>few|TRBJ1-1|NA|TRBV5-1
TGCGCCAGCAGCGTCTCTGGAGGCGGCGGAGCTTTCTTT
CASSVSGGGGAFF
>NA|TRBJ2-7|TRBD1|TRBV5-4
TGTGCCAGCAGCTTTCGACAGGGATCGGGTCTCGAGCAGTACTTC
CASSFRQGSGLEQYF
>NA|TRBJ2-7|NA|TRBV28
TGTGCCAGCAGTTTATCCCGGGACTCGCCGAAGTACGAGCAGTACTTC
CASSLSRDSPKYEQYF
>once|TRBJ1-2|NA|TRBV5-6
TGTGCCAGCAGCTTGATGGCCCGACTTTCCTATGGCTACCCCTTC
CASSLMARLSYGYPF
>NA|TRBJ1-5|TRBD1|TRBV9
TGTGCCAGCAGCTTCGGGACAGGGCCGGGGCAGCCCCAGCATTTT
CASSFGTGPGQPQHF
>NA|TRBJ1-6|TRBD1|TRBV2
TGTGCCAGCAGGGAGGACAGGGCGGTTAATTCACCCCTCCACTTT
CASREDRAVNSPLHF
>NA|TRBJ1-4|NA|TRBV28
TGTGCCAGCAGTTTCTTGGGCATTAATAATGAAAAACTGTTTTTT
CASSFLGINNEKLFF
>NA|TRBJ1-2|NA|TRBV2
TGTGCCAGCAGTAGGGGGAACTATGGCTACACCTTC
CASSRGNYGYTF
>NA|TRBJ2-5|NA|TRBV5-4
TGTGCCAGCAGCGCTGGACAGCTCCAAGAGACCCAGTACTTC
CASSAGQLQETQYF
>NA|TRBJ1-6|TRBD1|TRBV25-1
TGTGCCAGCAGTGAACAGGGGGCGCGTGGTTCACCCCTCCACTTT
CASSEQGARGSPLHF
>NA|TRBJ2-3|TRBD2|TRBV5-1
TGCGCCAGCGTTTTCGGGGGGGCCGAAGATACGCAGTATTTT
CASVFGGAEDTQYF
>NA|TRBJ1-1|NA|TRBV10-1
TGCGCCAGGACGACTACAGGGCAGGAAGCTTTCTTT
CARTTTGQEAFF
>many|TRBJ2-1|TRBD2|TRBV7-9
TGTGCCAGCAGCTCCACCCTTAGCGGGGGCGATGAGCAGTTCTTC
CASSSTLSGGDEQFF
>NA|TRBJ1-1|TRBD1|TRBV29-1
TGCAGCGTCGCACGCGGGGACAGGGTGAACACTGAAGCTTTCTTT
CSVARGDRVNTEAFF
>NA|TRBJ2-1|TRBD2|TRBV19
TGTGCCAGTACCGCCCCTAGCGGGAGGGCCGACAATGAGCAGTTCTTC
CASTAPSGRADNEQFF